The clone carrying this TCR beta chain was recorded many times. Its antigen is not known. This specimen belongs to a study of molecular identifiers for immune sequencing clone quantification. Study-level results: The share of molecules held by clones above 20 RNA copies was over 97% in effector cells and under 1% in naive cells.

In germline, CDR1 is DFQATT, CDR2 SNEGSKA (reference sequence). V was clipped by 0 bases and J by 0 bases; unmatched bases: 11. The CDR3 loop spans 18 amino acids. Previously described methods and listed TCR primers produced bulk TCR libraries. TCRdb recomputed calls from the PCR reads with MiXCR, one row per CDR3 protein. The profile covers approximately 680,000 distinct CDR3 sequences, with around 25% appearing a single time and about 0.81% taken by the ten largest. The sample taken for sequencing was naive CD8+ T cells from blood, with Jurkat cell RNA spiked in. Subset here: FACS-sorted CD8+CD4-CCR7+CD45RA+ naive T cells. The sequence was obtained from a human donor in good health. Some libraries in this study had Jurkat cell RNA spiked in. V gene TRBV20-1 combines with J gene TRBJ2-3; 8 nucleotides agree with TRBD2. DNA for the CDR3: TGCAGTGCTAGAGATCGTCCTAAACTAGCGGCTAGCACAGATACGCAGTATTTT. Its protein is CSARDRPKLAASTDTQYF.